The TCR beta chain under discussion was sequenced for a study of T cells in localized non-small cell lung cancer (dated by TCRdb to about 2020). Concerning the study at large: The study examined T cell repertoires in roughly 240 patients with early-stage NSCLC and compared tumors with uninvolved tumor-adjacent lungs. The cohort was made up of approximately 250 treatment-naive NSCLC patients whose localized lung tumors had been resected. Of the NSCLC patients, around 130 were male and around 97 were female, and the mean age was approximately 66 years.

The immunoSEQ Assay was used to sequence TCR beta CDR3 regions from DNA. Turning to the authors' computational methods: To compute T cell density, TCR beta template counts were normalized to usable DNA, which was estimated by amplifying housekeeping genes. Richness was estimated using the preseqR package, with extrapolation to 400,000 templates for PBMC samples and to 120,000 templates for tissue samples. Clonality was defined as one minus Pielou's evenness. Tissue-enriched TCRs were identified through differential abundance testing performed on productive amino-acid clonotypes, with a minimum total count of 5 and an alpha of 0.1. Repertoire overlap between compartments was quantified with the Jaccard Index and Morisita Overlap Index. GLIPH clustered TCR beta CDR3s with public tetramer-defined viral CDR3s; viral motifs required at least three viral sequences plus V-gene enrichment. This immuneACCESS table, as held by TCRdb, lists in-frame sequences with V and J called but not all clones. Of the missing ones, under half trace to an unresolved V gene in checked studies; the others have no known cause. V and J calls and clone size are given by that table; D and trimming were obtained from the DNA. This sample holds about 78,000 clones; 84% were observed only once. 2.8% of the sample belongs to the ten largest clones.

Overall results and qualifications from the work: Uninvolved tumor-adjacent lung showed the highest T cell clonality, higher than tumor, which suggests more focused antigenic responses in the uninvolved tumor-adjacent lung. Because the study design was exploratory, TCR variables were selected using unadjusted p-values without false-discovery rate correction. Multi-region tumor sequencing was not performed, so intratumor heterogeneity could not be excluded. A median of about 53 of the top 100 tumor clones were detected in paired uninvolved adjacent lung, and some 29 of these tumor clones were also found among the top 100 clones of the paired uninvolved adjacent lung. Longer overall survival was associated with higher blood T cell density, whereas shorter survival was associated with higher adjacent-lung clonality.

Comment on this clone: The antigen it binds to is not known. No base-level quality is on record; no much larger clone is a single base apart.

At diagnosis, peripheral blood, uninvolved tumor-adjacent lung and tumor were collected and stored as a combination of fresh-frozen and FFPE material. Blood samples were analyzed as peripheral blood mononuclear cells for TCR repertoire profiling. The germline V gene (reference sequence) gives CDR1 as MNHNY and CDR2 as SVGAGI. At the junction V is shortened by 6 bases and J by 4 bases, with 10 bases in between. From its cysteine to its phenylalanine, the CDR3 spans 13 amino acids. Only the CDR3 part of the read is kept: 39 bases, read in frame from the first base. This specimen consisted of peripheral blood, obtained before any cancer treatment. This clonotype was sampled from a man aged 40 to 70 with stage I lung adenocarcinoma. The chain was built from TRBV6-6 and TRBJ1-5; no confident D gene assignment can be made. The nucleotides read TGTGCCAGCAGCCCCAGGCAGAATCAGCCCCAGCATTTT. This encodes CASSPRQNQPQHF.